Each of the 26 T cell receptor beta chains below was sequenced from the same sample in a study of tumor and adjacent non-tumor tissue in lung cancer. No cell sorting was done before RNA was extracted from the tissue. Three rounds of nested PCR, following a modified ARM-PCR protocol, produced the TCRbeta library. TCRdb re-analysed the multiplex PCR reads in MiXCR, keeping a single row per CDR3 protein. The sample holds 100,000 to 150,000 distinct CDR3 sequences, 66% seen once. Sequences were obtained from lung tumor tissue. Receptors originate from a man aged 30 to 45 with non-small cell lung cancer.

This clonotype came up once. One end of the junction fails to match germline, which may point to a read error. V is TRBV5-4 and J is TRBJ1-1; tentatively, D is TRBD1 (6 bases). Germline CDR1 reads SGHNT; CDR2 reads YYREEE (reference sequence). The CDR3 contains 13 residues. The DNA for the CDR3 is TGTGGCAGCAGTGGCCAGGGGAACACCGAAGCTTTCTTT. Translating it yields CGSSGQGNTEAFF.

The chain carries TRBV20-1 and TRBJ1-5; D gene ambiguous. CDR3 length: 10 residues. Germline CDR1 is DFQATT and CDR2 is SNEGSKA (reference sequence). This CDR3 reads CSAGIQPQHF. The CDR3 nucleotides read TGCAGCGCTGGGATTCAGCCCCAGCATTTT.

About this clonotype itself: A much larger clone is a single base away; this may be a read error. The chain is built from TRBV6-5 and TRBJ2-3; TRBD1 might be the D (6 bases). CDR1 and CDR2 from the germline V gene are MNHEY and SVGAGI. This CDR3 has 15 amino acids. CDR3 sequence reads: CASSPLDRSTDMQYF. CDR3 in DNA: TGTGCCAGCAGTCCTCTAGACAGGAGCACAGATATGCAGTATTTT.

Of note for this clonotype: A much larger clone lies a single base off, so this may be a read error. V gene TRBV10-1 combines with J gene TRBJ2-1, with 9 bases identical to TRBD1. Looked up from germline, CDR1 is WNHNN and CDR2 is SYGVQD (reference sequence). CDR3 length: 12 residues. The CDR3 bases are TGCGTCAGCAGCGGACAGGGGTATGAGCAGTTCTTC. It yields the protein CVSSGQGYEQFF.

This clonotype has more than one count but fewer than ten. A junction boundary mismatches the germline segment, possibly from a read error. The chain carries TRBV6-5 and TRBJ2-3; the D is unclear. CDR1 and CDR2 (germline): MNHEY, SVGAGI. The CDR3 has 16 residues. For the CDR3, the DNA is TGTGCCAGCAGTTACTCGTCCGTGAGGAGCATAGATACGCAGTATTTT. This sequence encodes CASSYSSVRSIDTQYF.

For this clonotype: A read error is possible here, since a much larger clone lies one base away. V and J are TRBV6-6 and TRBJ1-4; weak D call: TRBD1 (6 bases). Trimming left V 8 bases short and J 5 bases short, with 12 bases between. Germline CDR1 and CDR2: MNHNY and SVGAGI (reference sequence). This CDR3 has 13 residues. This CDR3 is CASRAGTNEKLFF. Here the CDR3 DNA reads TGTGCCAGCCGAGCCGGGACAAATGAAAAACTGTTTTTT.

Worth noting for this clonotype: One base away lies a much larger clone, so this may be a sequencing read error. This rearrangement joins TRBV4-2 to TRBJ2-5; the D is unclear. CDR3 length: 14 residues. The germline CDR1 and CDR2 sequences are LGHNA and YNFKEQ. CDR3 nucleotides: TGTGCCAGCAACCAAGAACGGAGCGAAGAGACCCAGTACTTC. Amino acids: CASNQERSEETQYF.

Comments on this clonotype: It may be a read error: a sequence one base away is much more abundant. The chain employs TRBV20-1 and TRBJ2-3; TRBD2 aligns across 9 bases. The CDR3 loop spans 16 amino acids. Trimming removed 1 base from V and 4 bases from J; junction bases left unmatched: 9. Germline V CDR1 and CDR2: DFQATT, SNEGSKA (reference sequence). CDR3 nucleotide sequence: TGCAGTGCTAGAGGCGTGCCTAGCGGGGATGCAGATACGCAGTATTTT. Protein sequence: CSARGVPSGDADTQYF.

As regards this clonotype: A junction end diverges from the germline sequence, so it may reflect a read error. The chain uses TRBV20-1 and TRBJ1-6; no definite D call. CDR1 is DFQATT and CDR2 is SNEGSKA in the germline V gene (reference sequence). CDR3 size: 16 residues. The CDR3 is CSPRPRVPPQYSPLHF. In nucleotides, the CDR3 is TGCAGTCCTAGACCTAGGGTTCCGCCCCAATATTCACCCCTCCACTTT.

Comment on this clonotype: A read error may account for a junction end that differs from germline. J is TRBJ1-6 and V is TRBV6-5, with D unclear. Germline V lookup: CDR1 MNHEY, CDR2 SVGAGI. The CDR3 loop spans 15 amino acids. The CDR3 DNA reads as TGTGCCAGTAGTGGAGGGATCCGTTATAATACACCCCTCCACTTT. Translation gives CASSGGIRYNTPLHF.

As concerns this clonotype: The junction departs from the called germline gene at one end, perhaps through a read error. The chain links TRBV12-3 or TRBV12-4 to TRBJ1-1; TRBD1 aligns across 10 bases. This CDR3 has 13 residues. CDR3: CASSRTGGAEAFF. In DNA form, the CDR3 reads TGTGCCAGCAGCCGGACAGGGGGGGCTGAAGCTTTCTTC.

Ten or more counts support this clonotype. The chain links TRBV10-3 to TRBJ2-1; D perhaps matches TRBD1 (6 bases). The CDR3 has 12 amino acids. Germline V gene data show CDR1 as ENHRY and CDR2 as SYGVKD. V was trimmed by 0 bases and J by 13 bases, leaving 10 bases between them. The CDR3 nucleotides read TGTGCCATCAGTGAGTCTAAGGGGGTTCAGTTCTTC. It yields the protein CAISESKGVQFF.

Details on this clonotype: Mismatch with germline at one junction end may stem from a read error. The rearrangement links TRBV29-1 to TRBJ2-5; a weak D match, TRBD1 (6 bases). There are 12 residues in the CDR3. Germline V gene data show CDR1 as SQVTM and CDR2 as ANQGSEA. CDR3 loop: CGVEGGQETQYF. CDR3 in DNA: TGCGGCGTTGAAGGGGGACAAGAGACCCAGTACTTC.

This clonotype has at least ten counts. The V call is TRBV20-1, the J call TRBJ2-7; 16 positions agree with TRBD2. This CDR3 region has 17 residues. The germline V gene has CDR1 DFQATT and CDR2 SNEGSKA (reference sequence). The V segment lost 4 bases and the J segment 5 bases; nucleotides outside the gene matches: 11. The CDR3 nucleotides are TGCAGTGCTATTTCCCCGGGACTAGCGGGAGGGGTGAACGAGCAGTACTTC. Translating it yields CSAISPGLAGGVNEQYF.

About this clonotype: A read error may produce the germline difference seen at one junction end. Here the CDR3 DNA reads TGTGCCAGCAGCGCCGGGACAGGGACTTATTATAGCAATCGGCCCCCGCATTTT. It specifies CASSAGTGTYYSNRPPHF. The chain has TRBV6-6 and TRBJ1-5, with 9 bases lining up with TRBD1. This CDR3 contains 18 residues. CDR1 MNHNY and CDR2 SVGAGI come from the germline V gene (reference sequence).

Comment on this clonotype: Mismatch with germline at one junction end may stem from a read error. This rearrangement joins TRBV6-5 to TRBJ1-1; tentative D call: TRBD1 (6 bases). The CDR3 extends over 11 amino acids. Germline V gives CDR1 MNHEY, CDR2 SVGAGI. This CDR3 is CVSRGQTEALF. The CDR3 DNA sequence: TGTGTTAGCAGAGGACAGACTGAAGCTTTATTT.

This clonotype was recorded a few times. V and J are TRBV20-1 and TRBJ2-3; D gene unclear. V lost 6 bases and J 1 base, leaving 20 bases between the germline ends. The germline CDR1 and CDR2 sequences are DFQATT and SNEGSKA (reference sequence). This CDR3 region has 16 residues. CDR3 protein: CSAPSTLWTGTDTQYF. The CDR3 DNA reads TGCAGTGCCCCAAGTACCCTATGGACGGGCACAGATACGCAGTATTTT.

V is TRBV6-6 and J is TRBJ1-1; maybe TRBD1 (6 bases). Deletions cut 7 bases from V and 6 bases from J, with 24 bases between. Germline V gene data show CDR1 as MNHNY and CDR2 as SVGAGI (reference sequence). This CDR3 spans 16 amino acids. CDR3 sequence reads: CASIDTPGTPNAEAFF. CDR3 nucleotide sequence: TGTGCCAGCATCGACACCCCCGGGACACCGAATGCTGAAGCTTTCTTT.

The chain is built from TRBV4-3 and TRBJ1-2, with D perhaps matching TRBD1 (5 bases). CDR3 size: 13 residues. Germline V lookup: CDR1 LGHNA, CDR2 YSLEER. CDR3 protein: CTNSPTGRYGYTF. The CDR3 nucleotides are TGCACCAACAGCCCTACAGGTCGCTATGGCTACACCTTC.

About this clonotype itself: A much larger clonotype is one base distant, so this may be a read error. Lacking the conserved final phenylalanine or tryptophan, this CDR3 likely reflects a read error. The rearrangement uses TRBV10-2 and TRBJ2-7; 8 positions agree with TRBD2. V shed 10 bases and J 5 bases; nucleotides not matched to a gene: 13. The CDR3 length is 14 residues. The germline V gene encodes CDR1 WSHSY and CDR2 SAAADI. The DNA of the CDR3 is TGCGCCACTCGCGGGGGACTAGTTGTGGACGAGCAGTACCTC. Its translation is CATRGGLVVDEQYL.

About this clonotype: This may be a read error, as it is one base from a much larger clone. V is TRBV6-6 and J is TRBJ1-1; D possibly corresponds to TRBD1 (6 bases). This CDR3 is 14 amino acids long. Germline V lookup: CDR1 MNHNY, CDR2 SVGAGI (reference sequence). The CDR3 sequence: CASSYFRQEREVFF. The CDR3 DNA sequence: TGTGCCAGCAGTTACTTCCGACAGGAGCGCGAAGTTTTCTTT.

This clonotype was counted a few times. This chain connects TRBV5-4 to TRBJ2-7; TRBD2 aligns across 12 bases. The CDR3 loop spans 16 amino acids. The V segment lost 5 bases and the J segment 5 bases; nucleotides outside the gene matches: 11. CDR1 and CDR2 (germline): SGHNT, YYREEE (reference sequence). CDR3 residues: CASSPGTSGRPDEQYF. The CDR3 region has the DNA TGTGCCAGCAGTCCCGGGACTAGCGGGCGTCCGGACGAGCAGTACTTC.

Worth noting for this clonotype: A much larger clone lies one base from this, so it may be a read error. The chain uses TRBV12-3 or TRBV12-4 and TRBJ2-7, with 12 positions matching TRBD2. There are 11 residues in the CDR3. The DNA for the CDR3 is TGTGCCGGCAGTGGACTAGCGGGAAAGTACTTC. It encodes CAGSGLAGKYF.

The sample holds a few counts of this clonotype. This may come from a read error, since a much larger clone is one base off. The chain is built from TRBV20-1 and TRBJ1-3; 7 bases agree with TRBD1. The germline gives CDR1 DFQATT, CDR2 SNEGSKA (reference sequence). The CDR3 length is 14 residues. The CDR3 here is CSADVGTVGSTIYF. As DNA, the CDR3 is TGCAGTGCTGACGTCGGGACAGTCGGAAGCACCATATATTTT.

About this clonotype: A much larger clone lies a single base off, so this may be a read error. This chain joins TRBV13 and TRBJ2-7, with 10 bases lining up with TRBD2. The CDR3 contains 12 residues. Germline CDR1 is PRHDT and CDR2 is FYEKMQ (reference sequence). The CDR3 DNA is TGTGTCTCCCGACTAGCGGGCTACGAGCAGTACTTC. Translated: CVSRLAGYEQYF.

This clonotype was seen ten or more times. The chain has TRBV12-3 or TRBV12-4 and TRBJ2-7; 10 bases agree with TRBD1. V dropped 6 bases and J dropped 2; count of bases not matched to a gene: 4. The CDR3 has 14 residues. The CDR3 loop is CASSRQGATYEQYF. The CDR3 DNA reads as TGTGCCAGCAGCAGACAGGGGGCTACCTACGAGCAGTACTTC.